Here is one TCR beta chain with its context. No antigen is known for it. Primers included in the PCR were 60 Vbeta and 13 Jbeta primers. Only in-frame clones appear in the TCRdb table, and some are missing; sequencing was by immunoSEQ multiplex PCR. The data hold roughly 120,000 clones, with 15% observed a single time. This entry is derived from a study of cytomegalovirus exposure and HLA in healthy donors. General study points: Later, an analysis showed that TCR beta chains associated with HLA were more clonally expanded than others that were equally common. The authors reported that TCR beta sequences could predict HLA-A and HLA-B alleles. These predictions were accurate for most subjects in the first cohort. CMV serostatus alone was available as immune exposure information. An analysis that came later showed most CMV-associated TCR beta chains appearing HLA-restricted.

Input material: PBMCs. The sequence derives from a woman aged 18-30 years in good health and CMV-seronegative.

The CDR3 sequence: CASSLRVPSYEQYF. The CDR3 DNA reads as TGTGCCAGCAGTTTACGGGTACCTTCCTACGAGCAGTACTTC. V and J are TRBV27 and TRBJ2-7, with D hard to call. V lost 2 bases to trimming and J lost 1 base, with 9 bases between them. The CDR3 has 14 amino acids. CDR1 and CDR2 from the germline V gene are MNHEY and SMNVEV (reference sequence).